These T cell receptor beta chains were read from a single sample in a study of blood T cells in healthy people across ages. TCRdb reprocessed the 5' RACE reads with MiXCR, giving one entry per CDR3 protein. The sample lists some 920,000 distinct CDR3 sequences; 51% were seen once. What was sequenced was blood. The receptors derive from a woman aged 60 to 75 in good health. Both conserved end residues are part of each CDR3. The order of the fields is J gene, clone size, V gene, D gene, CDR3 protein, CDR3 DNA. A D gene is named only where the DNA matches it firmly. A clone size is listed for some rows: how often the clone was seen (once, few, many), or a class if it is expanded.

j_call: TRBJ2-3
clone_size: few
v_call: TRBV7-2
d_call: TRBD2
cdr3_aa: CASSSGLAAVWDTQYF
cdr3_nt: TGTGCCAGCAGCTCGGGACTAGCGGCAGTGTGGGATACGCAGTATTTT

j_call: TRBJ2-7
clone_size: NA
v_call: TRBV29-1
d_call: NA
cdr3_aa: CSVEDTPGQILDLRAYEQYF
cdr3_nt: TGCAGCGTTGAAGATACTCCCGGACAGATATTAGATTTGCGCGCCTACGAGCAGTACTTC

j_call: TRBJ2-1
clone_size: NA
v_call: TRBV7-7
d_call: TRBD2
cdr3_aa: CASSPDTGTSGYNEQFF
cdr3_nt: TGTGCCAGCAGCCCCGATACGGGGACTAGCGGATACAATGAGCAGTTCTTC

j_call: TRBJ1-1
clone_size: NA
v_call: TRBV30
d_call: NA
cdr3_aa: CAWSVGSNTEAFF
cdr3_nt: TGTGCCTGGAGTGTGGGCTCGAACACTGAAGCTTTCTTT

j_call: TRBJ2-3
clone_size: few
v_call: TRBV12-3/TRBV12-4
d_call: NA
cdr3_aa: CASSPRLQGAKYTQYF
cdr3_nt: TGTGCCAGCTCCCCCCGCCTACAAGGGGCGAAGTATACGCAGTATTTT

j_call: TRBJ2-1
clone_size: NA
v_call: TRBV5-1
d_call: NA
cdr3_aa: CASSSTGTTYNEQFF
cdr3_nt: TGCGCCAGCAGCTCAACCGGGACAACCTACAATGAGCAGTTCTTC

j_call: TRBJ1-1
clone_size: NA
v_call: TRBV9
d_call: TRBD1
cdr3_aa: CASSAGTGVTEAFF
cdr3_nt: TGTGCCAGCAGCGCCGGGACAGGGGTCACTGAAGCTTTCTTT

j_call: TRBJ2-5
clone_size: few
v_call: TRBV19
d_call: TRBD2
cdr3_aa: CASRESSGTPETQYF
cdr3_nt: TGTGCCAGTAGGGAGTCTAGCGGGACCCCCGAGACCCAGTACTTC

j_call: TRBJ2-1
clone_size: once
v_call: TRBV3-1
d_call: TRBD1
cdr3_aa: CASRQTGGRRHNEQFF
cdr3_nt: TGTGCCAGCAGGCAGACAGGGGGTCGAAGACACAATGAGCAGTTCTTC

j_call: TRBJ2-1
clone_size: few
v_call: TRBV12-3/TRBV12-4
d_call: NA
cdr3_aa: CASSPGPVNEQFF
cdr3_nt: TGTGCCAGCAGTCCCGGACCAGTAAATGAGCAGTTCTTC

j_call: TRBJ2-1
clone_size: NA
v_call: TRBV5-1
d_call: NA
cdr3_aa: CASGYSTGVANEQFF
cdr3_nt: TGCGCCAGCGGCTACAGCACGGGGGTGGCGAATGAGCAGTTCTTC

j_call: TRBJ2-3
clone_size: NA
v_call: TRBV28
d_call: TRBD2
cdr3_aa: CASTRELAGHTDTQYF
cdr3_nt: TGTGCCAGCACCCGGGAGTTAGCGGGACACACAGATACGCAGTATTTT

j_call: TRBJ2-7
clone_size: NA
v_call: TRBV5-1
d_call: TRBD2
cdr3_aa: CASSPGTSGISEQYF
cdr3_nt: TGCGCCAGCAGCCCAGGGACTAGCGGGATTAGCGAGCAGTACTTC

j_call: TRBJ2-7
clone_size: NA
v_call: TRBV27
d_call: TRBD1
cdr3_aa: CASSPGQGWSGYDEQYF
cdr3_nt: TGTGCCAGCAGTCCAGGACAGGGGTGGAGCGGGTACGATGAGCAGTACTTC